Listed here are 12 T cell receptor beta chains from one sample, sequenced in a study of T-cell memory formation after mild COVID-19. MiXCR, run by TCRdb on the 5' RACE reads, gives a single entry per CDR3 protein. The sample records hundreds of thousands of distinct CDR3 sequences, about 16% being singletons. The sequenced sample consisted of PBMCs or a T cell subset sorted from them (not recorded which). These receptors originate from a man aged 18 to 29 who had mild COVID-19 (a few samples of this study predate the infection). Cell type and time point are not known.

This clonotype appeared many times. The chain has TRBV6-2 or TRBV6-3 and TRBJ2-7; TRBD1 matches at 7 bases. Trimming at V came to 5 bases and at J to 2 bases, leaving 3 bases not matched to a gene. The CDR3 loop spans 13 amino acids. Looked up from germline, CDR1 is MNHEY and CDR2 is SVGEGT. CDR3 amino acids: CASSLTGAYEQYV. DNA of the CDR3: TGTGCCAGCAGTCTAACAGGGGCCTACGAGCAGTACGTC.

This clonotype was recorded a few times. V is TRBV5-1 and J is TRBJ1-2; 10 nucleotides align to TRBD1. The CDR3 is 15 residues long. CDR1 and CDR2 from the germline V gene are SGHRS and YFSETQ. V lost 2 bases and J lost 6; bases outside the gene matches: 7. The CDR3 spells CASSFMDRGEDGYTF. The CDR3 DNA reads TGCGCCAGCAGCTTTATGGACAGGGGGGAGGATGGCTACACCTTC.

The V and J genes are TRBV7-6 and TRBJ2-7; D perhaps matches TRBD2 (6 bases). Germline V CDR1 and CDR2: SGHVS, FNYEAQ. The CDR3 totals 12 residues. V lost 3 bases to trimming and J lost 6 bases, with 9 bases between them. Here the CDR3 reads CASSLSGAEQYF. DNA of the CDR3: TGTGCCAGCAGCTTGTCGGGAGCCGAGCAGTACTTC.

This clonotype has more than one count but fewer than ten. This chain joins TRBV7-9 and TRBJ1-1; D is undetermined. Per germline, CDR1 SEHNR and CDR2 FQNEAQ (reference sequence). The CDR3 loop spans 17 amino acids. V was cut by 3 bases and J by 6 bases, with 23 bases left in between. The CDR3 loop is CASSLGYIGKNHPEAFF. As DNA, the CDR3 is TGTGCCAGCAGCTTGGGCTATATAGGGAAGAATCATCCTGAAGCTTTCTTT.

This chain connects TRBV27 to TRBJ1-6, with D unresolved. The V and J ends lost 5 bases and 5 bases respectively, with 10 bases between them. The CDR3 is made up of 14 amino acids. Germline V lookup: CDR1 MNHEY, CDR2 SMNVEV (reference sequence). The chain's CDR3 is CASSPNNHNSPLHF. CDR3 sequence (DNA): TGTGCCAGCAGTCCGAATAACCATAATTCACCCCTCCACTTT.

This clonotype was seen many times. The CDR3 sequence is CASSPPSGFPGEKLFF. The CDR3 coding sequence is TGTGCCAGCAGTCCCCCCTCAGGCTTTCCAGGTGAAAAACTGTTTTTT. The chain has TRBV12-3 or TRBV12-4 and TRBJ1-4; D is ambiguous. The CDR3 has 16 amino acids. Deletions cut 5 bases from V and 7 bases from J, with 20 bases between.

This clonotype has only a few counts. J is TRBJ1-3 and V is TRBV13; D is uncertain. Between the trimmed V and J ends, which lost 2 bases and 9 bases, there was a span of 20 bases. CDR1 and CDR2 (germline): PRHDT, FYEKMQ (reference sequence). The CDR3 contains 16 residues. The CDR3 loop reads CASSLLGSLTTGTIYF. The CDR3 nucleotides read TGTGCCAGCAGCTTATTGGGCAGCCTCACCACGGGCACCATATATTTT.

This clonotype was observed a few times. The chain links TRBV5-1 to TRBJ2-5, with 8 bases lining up with TRBD1. The CDR3 spans 14 residues. CDR1 and CDR2 (germline): SGHRS, YFSETQ. V was pared by 4 bases and J by 4 bases, with 6 bases of the junction left unmatched. CDR3 nucleotide sequence: TGCGCCAGCAGCCACGACAGGGGAGGAGAGACCCAGTACTTC. Its translation is CASSHDRGGETQYF. Supplemented by reference TRBV5-1 and TRBJ2-5, the full variable domain reads KAGVTQTPRYLIKTRGQQVTLSCSPISGHRSVSWYQQTPGQGLQFLFEYFSETQRNKGNFPGRFSGRQFSNSRSEMNVSTLELGDSALYLCASSHDRGGETQYFGPGTRLLVL.

This clonotype was seen ten or more times. The chain carries TRBV7-2 and TRBJ2-3; D uncertain. Germline V gene lookup returns CDR1 SGHTA and CDR2 FQGNSA. This CDR3 comprises 11 residues. V lost 5 bases to trimming and J lost 5 bases, with 5 bases between them. The CDR3 coding sequence is TGTGCCAGCAGCACGCTAGATACGCAGTATTTT. Residues: CASSTLDTQYF. The whole variable domain, filled in from reference TRBV7-2 and TRBJ2-3, reads GAGVSQSPSNKVTEKGKDVELRCDPISGHTALYWYRQSLGQGLEFLIYFQGNSAPDKSGLPSDRFSAERTGGSVSTLTIQRTQQEDSAVYLCASSTLDTQYFGPGTRLTVL.

This rearrangement joins TRBV4-2 to TRBJ1-4, with D maybe TRBD1 (5 bases). V lost 2 bases and J 13 bases, leaving 23 bases between the germline ends. Germline V gives CDR1 LGHNA, CDR2 YNFKEQ. The CDR3 covers 16 residues. CDR3 protein: CASSQSFGAYPLRLFF. In DNA form, the CDR3 reads TGTGCCAGCAGCCAAAGTTTTGGGGCCTACCCACTCAGACTGTTTTTT.

This clonotype was observed a handful of times. The V and J genes are TRBV7-2 and TRBJ2-2; TRBD2 matches 8 bases. Germline assignment: CDR1 SGHTA and CDR2 FQGNSA. The length of the CDR3 is 16 residues. V lost 5 bases and J lost 5; bases outside the gene matches: 10. CDR3 in amino acids: CASSHAGGRGTGELFF. For the CDR3, the DNA is TGTGCCAGCAGCCACGCGGGGGGCCGAGGTACCGGGGAGCTGTTTTTT.

This chain links TRBV25-1 with TRBJ1-4; D ambiguous. CDR1 is MGHDK and CDR2 is SYGVNS in the germline V gene. Trimming removed 1 base from V and 7 bases from J, with 16 bases in between. The CDR3 is made up of 16 amino acids. The CDR3 region has the DNA TGTGCCAGCAGTGAATGGAGCGGAAGCCGAGGTGAAAAACTGTTTTTT. Amino acids: CASSEWSGSRGEKLFF.